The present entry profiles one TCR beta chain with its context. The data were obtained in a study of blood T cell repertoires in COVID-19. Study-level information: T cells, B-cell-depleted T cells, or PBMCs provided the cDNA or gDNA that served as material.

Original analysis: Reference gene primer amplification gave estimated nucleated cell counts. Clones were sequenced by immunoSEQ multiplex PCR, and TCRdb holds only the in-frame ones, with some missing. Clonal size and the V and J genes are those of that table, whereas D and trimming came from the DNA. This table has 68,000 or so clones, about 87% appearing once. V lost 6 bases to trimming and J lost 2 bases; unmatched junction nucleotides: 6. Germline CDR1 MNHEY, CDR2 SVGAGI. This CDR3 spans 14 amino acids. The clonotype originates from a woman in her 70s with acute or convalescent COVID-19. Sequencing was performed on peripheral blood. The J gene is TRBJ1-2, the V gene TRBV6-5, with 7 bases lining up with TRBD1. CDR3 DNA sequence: TGTGCCAGCAGGGACCGGGACAGAAACTATGGCTACACCTTC. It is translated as CASRDRDRNYGYTF.